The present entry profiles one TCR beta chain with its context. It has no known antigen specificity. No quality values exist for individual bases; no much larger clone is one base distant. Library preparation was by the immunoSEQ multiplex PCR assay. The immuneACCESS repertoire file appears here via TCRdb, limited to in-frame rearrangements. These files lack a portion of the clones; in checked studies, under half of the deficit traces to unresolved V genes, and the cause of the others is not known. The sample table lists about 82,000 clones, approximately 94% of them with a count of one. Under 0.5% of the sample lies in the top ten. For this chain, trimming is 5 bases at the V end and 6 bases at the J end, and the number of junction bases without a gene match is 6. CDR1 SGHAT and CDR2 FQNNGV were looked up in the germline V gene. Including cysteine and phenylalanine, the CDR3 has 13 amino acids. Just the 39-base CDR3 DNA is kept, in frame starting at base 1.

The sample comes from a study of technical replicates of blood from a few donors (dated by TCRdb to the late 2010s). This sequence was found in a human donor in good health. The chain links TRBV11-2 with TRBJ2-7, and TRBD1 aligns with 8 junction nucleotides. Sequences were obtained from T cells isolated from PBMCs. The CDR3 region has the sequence CASSLQGAGEQYF. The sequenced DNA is TGTGCCAGCAGCCTGCAGGGGGCTGGCGAGCAGTACTTC. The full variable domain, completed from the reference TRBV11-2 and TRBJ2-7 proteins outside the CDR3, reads EAGVAQSPRYKIIEKRQSVAFWCNPISGHATLYWYQQILGQGPKLLIQFQNNGVVDDSQLPKDRFSAERLKGVDSTLKIQPAKLEDSAVYLCASSLQGAGEQYFGPGTRLTVT.